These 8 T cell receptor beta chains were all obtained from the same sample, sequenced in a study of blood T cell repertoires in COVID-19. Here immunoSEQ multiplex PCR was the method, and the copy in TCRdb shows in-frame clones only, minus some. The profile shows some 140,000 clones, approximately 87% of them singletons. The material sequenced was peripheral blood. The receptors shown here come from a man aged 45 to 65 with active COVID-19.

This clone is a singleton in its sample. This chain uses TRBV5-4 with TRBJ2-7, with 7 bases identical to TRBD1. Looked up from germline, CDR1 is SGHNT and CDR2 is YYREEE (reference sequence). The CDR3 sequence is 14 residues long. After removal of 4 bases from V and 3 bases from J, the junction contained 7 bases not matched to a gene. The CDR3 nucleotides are TGTGCCAGCAGCGACGCTCGGGACAGCTACGAGCAGTACTTC. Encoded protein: CASSDARDSYEQYF. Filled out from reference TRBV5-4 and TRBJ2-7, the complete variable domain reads ETGVTQSPTHLIKTRGQQVTLRCSSQSGHNTVSWYQQALGQGPQFIFQYYREEENGRGNFPPRFSGLQFPNYSSELNVNALELDDSALYLCASSDARDSYEQYFGPGTRLTVT.

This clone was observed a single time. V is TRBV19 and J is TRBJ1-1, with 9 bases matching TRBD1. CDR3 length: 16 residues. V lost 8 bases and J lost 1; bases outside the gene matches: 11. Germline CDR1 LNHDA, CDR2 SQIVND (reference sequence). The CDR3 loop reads CASRTGVLGGNTEAFF. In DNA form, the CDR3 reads TGTGCCAGTCGGACAGGGGTTTTAGGTGGGAACACTGAAGCTTTCTTT.

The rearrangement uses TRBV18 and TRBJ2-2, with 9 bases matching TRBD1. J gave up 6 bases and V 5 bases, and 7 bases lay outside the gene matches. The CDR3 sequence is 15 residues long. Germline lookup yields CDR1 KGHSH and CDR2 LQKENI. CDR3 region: CASSSQQGAPGELFF. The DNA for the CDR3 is TGTGCCAGCTCATCTCAACAGGGGGCCCCCGGGGAGCTGTTTTTT. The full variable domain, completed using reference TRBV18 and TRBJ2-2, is NAGVMQNPRHLVRRRGQEARLRCSPMKGHSHVYWYRQLPEEGLKFMVYLQKENIIDESGMPKERFSAEFPKEGPSILRIQQVVRGDSAAYFCASSSQQGAPGELFFGEGSRLTVL.

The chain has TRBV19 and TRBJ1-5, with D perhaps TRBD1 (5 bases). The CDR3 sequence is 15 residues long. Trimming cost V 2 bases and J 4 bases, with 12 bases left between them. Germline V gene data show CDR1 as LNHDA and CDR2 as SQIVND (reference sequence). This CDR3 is CASSIRTAGNQPQHF. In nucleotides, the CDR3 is TGTGCCAGTAGTATACGGACGGCAGGGAATCAGCCCCAGCATTTT. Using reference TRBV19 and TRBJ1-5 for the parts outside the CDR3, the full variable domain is DGGITQSPKYLFRKEGQNVTLSCEQNLNHDAMYWYRQDPGQGLRLIYYSQIVNDFQKGDIAEGYSVSREKKESFPLTVTSAQKNPTAFYLCASSIRTAGNQPQHFGDGTRLSIL.

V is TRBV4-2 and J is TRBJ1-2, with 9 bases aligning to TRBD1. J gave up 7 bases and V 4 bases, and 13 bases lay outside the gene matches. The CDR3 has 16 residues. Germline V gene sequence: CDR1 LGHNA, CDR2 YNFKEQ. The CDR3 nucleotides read TGTGCCAGCAGCCGACTAGAGGGACAGGGAGGGAGTGGCTACACCTTC. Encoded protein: CASSRLEGQGGSGYTF.

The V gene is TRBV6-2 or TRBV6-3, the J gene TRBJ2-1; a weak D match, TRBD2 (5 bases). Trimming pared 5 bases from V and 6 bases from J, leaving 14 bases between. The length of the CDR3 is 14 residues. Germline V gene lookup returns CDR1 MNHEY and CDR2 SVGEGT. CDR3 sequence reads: CASSPGLYGNEQFF. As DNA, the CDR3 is TGTGCCAGCAGTCCAGGACTCTACGGCAATGAGCAGTTCTTC.

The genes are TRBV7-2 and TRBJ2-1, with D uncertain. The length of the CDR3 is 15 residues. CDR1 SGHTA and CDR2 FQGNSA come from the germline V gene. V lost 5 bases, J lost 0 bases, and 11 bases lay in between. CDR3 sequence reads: CASSEATSSYNEQFF. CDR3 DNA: TGTGCCAGCAGCGAAGCCACGAGCTCCTACAATGAGCAGTTCTTC.

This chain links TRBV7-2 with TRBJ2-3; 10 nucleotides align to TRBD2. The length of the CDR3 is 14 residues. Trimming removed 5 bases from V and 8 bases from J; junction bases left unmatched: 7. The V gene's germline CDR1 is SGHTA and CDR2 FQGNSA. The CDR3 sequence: CASSPTSGVGTQYF. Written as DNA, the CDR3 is TGTGCCAGCAGCCCAACTAGCGGGGTGGGTACGCAGTATTTT.